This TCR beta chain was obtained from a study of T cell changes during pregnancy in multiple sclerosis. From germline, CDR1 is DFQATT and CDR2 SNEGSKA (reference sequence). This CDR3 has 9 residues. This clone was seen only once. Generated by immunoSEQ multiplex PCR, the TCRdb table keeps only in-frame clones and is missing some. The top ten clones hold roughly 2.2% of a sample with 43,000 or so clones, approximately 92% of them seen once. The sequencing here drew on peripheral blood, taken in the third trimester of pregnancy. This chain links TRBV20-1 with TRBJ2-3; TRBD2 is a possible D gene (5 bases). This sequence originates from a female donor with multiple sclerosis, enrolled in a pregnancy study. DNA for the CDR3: TGCAGCTCCGGGAAGGCGCAGTATTTT. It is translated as CSSGKAQYF.